This T cell receptor (beta chain) was sequenced in a study of blood T cell repertoires in COVID-19. The study counted Cohort 3 donors as recovered given two negative PCRs, clearance, or symptom resolution. Profiled with immunoSEQ multiplex PCR; TCRdb holds only in-frame clones, not every one. This sample yields about 160,000 clones, of which roughly 80% are seen a single time; approximately 3% belongs to the top ten. The CDR3 has 16 amino acids. The V and J ends lost 1 base and 9 bases, in that order; junction bases with no gene match: 6. Germline CDR1 is LGHDT and CDR2 is YNNKEL (reference sequence).

The receptor was isolated from a woman aged 55-75 years who had recovered from COVID-19. The specimen sequenced was PBMCs or T cells enriched from blood (not recorded which). This chain joins TRBV3-1 (or the pseudogene TRBV3-2) and TRBJ2-2, with 12 bases that match TRBD2. CDR3 sequence: CASSQGPSGGARELFF. CDR3 coding DNA: TGTGCCAGCAGCCAAGGCCCTAGCGGGGGGGCTAGGGAGCTGTTTTTT.